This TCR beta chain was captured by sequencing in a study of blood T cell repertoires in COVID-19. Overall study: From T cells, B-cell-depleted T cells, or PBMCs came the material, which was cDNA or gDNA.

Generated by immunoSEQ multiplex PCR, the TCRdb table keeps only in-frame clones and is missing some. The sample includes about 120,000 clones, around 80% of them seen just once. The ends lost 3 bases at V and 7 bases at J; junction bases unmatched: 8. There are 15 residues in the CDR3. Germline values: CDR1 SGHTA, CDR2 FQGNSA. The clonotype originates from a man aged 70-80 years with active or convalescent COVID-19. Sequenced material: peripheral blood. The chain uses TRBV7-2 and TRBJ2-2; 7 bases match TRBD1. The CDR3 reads CASSLRGQRGGELFF. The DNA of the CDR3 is TGTGCCAGCAGCTTGAGGGGGCAAAGGGGCGGGGAGCTGTTTTTT.